Sequencing of this T cell receptor beta chain was carried out in a study of blood T cell repertoires in COVID-19. Across the study: COVID-19 samples from acute and convalescent phases originated in the United States, Italy and Spain. Sample material is recorded as cDNA or gDNA derived from T cells, B-cell-depleted T cells, or PBMCs.

Per the original methods: Reference gene primer amplification yielded estimated nucleated cell counts. Repertoires were generated with immunoSEQ multiplex PCR, while TCRdb's copy carries only in-frame clones and drops some. The D gene and trimming were derived from the DNA, and the V and J assignments and clone size from that table. The sample lists about 220,000 clones, around 84% occurring once. Trimming at V came to 5 bases and at J to 6 bases, leaving 13 bases not matched to a gene. Germline V lookup: CDR1 MNHNY, CDR2 SVGAGI (reference sequence). This CDR3 spans 17 amino acids. This clone showed up just a few times.

This receptor was obtained from a middle-aged man who had recovered from COVID-19. This rearrangement joins TRBV6-6 to TRBJ1-4; 9 bases align to TRBD1. Sequencing was carried out using peripheral blood. CDR3 sequence (DNA): TGTGCCAGCAGTCCCCGGACAGGGGTTTCGTATCATGAAAAACTGTTTTTT. It specifies CASSPRTGVSYHEKLFF.